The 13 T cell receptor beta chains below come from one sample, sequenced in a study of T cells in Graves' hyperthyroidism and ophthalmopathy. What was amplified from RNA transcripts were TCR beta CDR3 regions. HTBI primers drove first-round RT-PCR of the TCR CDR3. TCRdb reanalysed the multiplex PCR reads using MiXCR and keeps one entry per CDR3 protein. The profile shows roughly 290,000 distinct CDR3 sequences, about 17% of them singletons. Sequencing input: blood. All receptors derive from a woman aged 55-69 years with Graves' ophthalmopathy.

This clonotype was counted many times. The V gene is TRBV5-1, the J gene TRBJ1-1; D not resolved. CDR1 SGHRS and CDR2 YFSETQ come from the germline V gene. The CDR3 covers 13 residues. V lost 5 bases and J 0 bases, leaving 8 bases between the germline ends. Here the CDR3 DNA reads TGCGCCAGCAGTATCGGACTGAACACTGAAGCTTTCTTT. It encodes CASSIGLNTEAFF.

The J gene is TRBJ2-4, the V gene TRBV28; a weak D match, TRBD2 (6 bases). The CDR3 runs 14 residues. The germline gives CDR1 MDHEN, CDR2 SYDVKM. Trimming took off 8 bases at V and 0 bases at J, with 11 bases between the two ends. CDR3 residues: CASRGGPAKNIQYF. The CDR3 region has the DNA TGTGCCAGCCGAGGAGGGCCAGCCAAAAACATTCAGTACTTC.

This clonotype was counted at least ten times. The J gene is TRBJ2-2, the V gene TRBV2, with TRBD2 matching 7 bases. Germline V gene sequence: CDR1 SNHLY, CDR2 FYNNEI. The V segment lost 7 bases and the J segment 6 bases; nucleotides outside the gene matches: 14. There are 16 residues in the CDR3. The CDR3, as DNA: TGTGCCAGCACCGAAGAGCGGGGCGGTGCGGCCGGGGAGCTGTTTTTT. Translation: CASTEERGGAAGELFF.

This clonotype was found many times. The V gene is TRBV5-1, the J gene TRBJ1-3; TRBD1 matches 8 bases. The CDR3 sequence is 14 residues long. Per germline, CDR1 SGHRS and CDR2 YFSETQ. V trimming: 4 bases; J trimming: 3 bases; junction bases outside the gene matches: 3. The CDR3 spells CASSPGQGGNTIYF. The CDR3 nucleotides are TGCGCCAGCAGCCCCGGACAGGGTGGAAACACCATATATTTT.

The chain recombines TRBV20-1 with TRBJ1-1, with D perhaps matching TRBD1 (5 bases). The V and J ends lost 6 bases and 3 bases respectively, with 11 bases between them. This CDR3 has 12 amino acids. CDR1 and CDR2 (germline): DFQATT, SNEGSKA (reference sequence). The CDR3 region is CSATQGDTEAFF. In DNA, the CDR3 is TGCAGTGCCACTCAGGGTGACACTGAAGCTTTCTTT.

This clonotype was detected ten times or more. Here the CDR3 reads CARDRGPYNEQFF. CDR3 nucleotides: TGTGCCAGAGACAGGGGACCCTACAATGAGCAGTTCTTC. This chain connects TRBV2 to TRBJ2-1; 8 nucleotides align to TRBD1. CDR1 and CDR2 (germline): SNHLY, FYNNEI. The CDR3 has 13 amino acids. Trimming cost V 9 bases and J 2 bases; bases outside gene matches: 3.

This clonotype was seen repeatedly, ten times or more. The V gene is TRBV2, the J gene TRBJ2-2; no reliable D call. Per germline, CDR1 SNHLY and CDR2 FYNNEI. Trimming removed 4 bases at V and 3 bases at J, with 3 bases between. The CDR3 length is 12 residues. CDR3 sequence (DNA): TGTGCCAGCAGTGCAGACACCGGGGAGCTGTTTTTT. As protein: CASSADTGELFF.

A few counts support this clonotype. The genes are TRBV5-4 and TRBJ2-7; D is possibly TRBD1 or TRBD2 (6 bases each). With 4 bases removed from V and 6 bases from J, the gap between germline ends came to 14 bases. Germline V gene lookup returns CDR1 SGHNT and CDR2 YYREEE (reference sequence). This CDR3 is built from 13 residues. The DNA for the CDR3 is TGTGCCAGCAGCCCGTTCCGGGGGCCCGAGCAGTACTTC. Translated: CASSPFRGPEQYF.

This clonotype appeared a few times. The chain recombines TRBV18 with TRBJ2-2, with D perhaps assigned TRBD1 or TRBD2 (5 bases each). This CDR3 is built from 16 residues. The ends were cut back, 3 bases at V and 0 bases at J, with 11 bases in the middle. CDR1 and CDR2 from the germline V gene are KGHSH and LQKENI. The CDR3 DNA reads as TGTGCCAGCTCACCGGGACGCAACGCGAACACCGGGGAGCTGTTTTTT. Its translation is CASSPGRNANTGELFF.

CDR3 sequence: CASSQELRDRPEKLFF. In DNA, the CDR3 is TGCGCCAGCAGCCAAGAGCTCCGCGACAGGCCTGAAAAACTGTTTTTT. The chain joins TRBV4-3 to TRBJ1-4; the D gene is possibly TRBD1 (6 bases). The CDR3 runs to 16 residues. Germline V lookup: CDR1 LGHNA, CDR2 YSLEER. V dropped 0 bases and J dropped 7 bases, with 15 bases sitting between them.

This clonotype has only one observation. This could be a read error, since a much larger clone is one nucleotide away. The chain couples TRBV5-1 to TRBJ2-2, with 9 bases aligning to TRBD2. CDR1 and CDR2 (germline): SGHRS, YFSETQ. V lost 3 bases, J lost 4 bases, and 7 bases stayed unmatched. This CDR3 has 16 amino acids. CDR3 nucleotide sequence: TGCGCCAGCAGCTCGGGCGGGACTAGCTTCACCGGGGAGCTGTTTTTT. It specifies CASSSGGTSFTGELFF.

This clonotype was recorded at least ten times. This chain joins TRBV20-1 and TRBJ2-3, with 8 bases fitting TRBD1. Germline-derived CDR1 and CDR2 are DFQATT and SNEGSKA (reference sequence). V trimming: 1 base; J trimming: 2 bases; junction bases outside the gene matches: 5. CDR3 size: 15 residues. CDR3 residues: CSARGGQATTDTQYF. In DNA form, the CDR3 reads TGCAGTGCTAGAGGGGGACAGGCCACCACAGATACGCAGTATTTT.

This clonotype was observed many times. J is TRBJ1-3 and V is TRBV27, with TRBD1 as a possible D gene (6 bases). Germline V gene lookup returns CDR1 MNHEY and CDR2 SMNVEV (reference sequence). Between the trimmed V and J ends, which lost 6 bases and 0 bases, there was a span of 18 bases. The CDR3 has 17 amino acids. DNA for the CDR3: TGTGCCAGCAGCTCGGGGGGCTCTCCTTACTCTGGAAACACCATATATTTT. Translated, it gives CASSSGGSPYSGNTIYF.